This entry describes one T cell receptor beta chain. This clone occurred many times. The specificity of this receptor is unknown. One base away there is no much larger clone; base qualities are not given. Before undergoing thyroid surgery, none of the patients had been given any kind of treatment. Using T-cell receptor beta sequencing, the researchers looked back retrospectively at clinical samples from patients, gathered between about 2011 and 2019. This entry belongs to a study of metastatic and nonmetastatic thyroid tumors (dated by TCRdb to about 2020). Some background on the complete study: For patients with malignant and with benign thyroid disease, the researchers compared repertoires between peripheral blood samples and tumor or nodule tissue samples.

V sheds 6 bases and J sheds 8 bases, leaving 16 bases between their ends. From cysteine to phenylalanine, the CDR3 is 13 amino acids long. Here the CDR3 DNA is all that survives: 39 bases in frame from base 1. Via the germline V gene (reference sequence), CDR1 is DFQATT and CDR2 SNEGSKA. Libraries were made using PCR. Sequencing used an Illumina HiSeq 4000. High-throughput sequencing was used to profile the CDR3 region of the TCR beta-chain in every patient. In the source study's methods: The researchers built a classifier to tell apart papillary thyroid cancer patients with distant metastasis, based on CDR3 differences among clinicopathological groups. The Shannon index was used to measure repertoire diversity, and the Morisita-Horn index was used to measure how similar tumor and blood repertoires were. In TCRdb, the public reads were trimmed at Q25 with fastp and aligned with MiXCR, with productive beta chains retained. The V and J calls and clone size come from TCRdb's table, not from the authors' own analysis. Across this sample there are about 36,000 clones, with about 20% seen only once. About 16% of the sample rests with the top ten.

Overall study outcomes, separate from this receptor: In both blood and tumor samples, TCR beta diversity was reported to be significantly higher in malignant tumors than in benign nodules.

This clonotype was sampled from a female donor with papillary thyroid cancer or a benign thyroid nodule (not recorded which). Some clones in this sample may be carry-over from other donors' samples. The V and J genes are TRBV20-1 and TRBJ1-4; too little of a D gene remains to name it. Source material: blood. The bases read TGCAGTGCCAAGACGGGCAGCGGAGAAAAACTGTTTTTT. The translation is CSAKTGSGEKLFF.